This T cell receptor (beta chain) was captured in a study of cytomegalovirus exposure and HLA in healthy donors. The PCR used 60 Vbeta and 13 Jbeta primers. Some clones are missing from TCRdb's copy, which holds only in-frame ones; the method was immunoSEQ multiplex PCR. The data show over 150,000 clones, 73% seen once. The CDR3 length is 15 residues. Germline CDR1 SGHTA, CDR2 FQGTGA. V trimming: 5 bases; J trimming: 0 bases; junction bases outside the gene matches: 4. The receptor was isolated from a woman between 18 and 29 years old in good health and CMV-seropositive. Sequencing was carried out using PBMCs. This rearrangement joins TRBV7-3 to TRBJ2-3; TRBD2 agrees at 8 bases. This CDR3 reads CASSQSGGSTDTQYF. CDR3 DNA: TGTGCCAGCAGCCAAAGCGGGGGCAGCACAGATACGCAGTATTTT.